The rows below give T cell receptor beta chains drawn from one sample of a study of blood T cell dynamics during melanoma immunotherapy. Clones were read by immunoSEQ multiplex PCR, and TCRdb kept only the in-frame ones, dropping some. The repertoire has 8,000 to 11,000 clones, around nine tenths of them found once; the top ten carry about 3.8%. The material sequenced was blood, taken from a patient treated with checkpoint blockade. The receptors were sampled from a human donor with melanoma. Both conserved end residues are part of each CDR3. The order of the fields is V gene, J gene, clone size, CDR3 length, D gene, CDR3 DNA, CDR3 protein. The D gene is left open where the match is weak. Size is stated for part of the rows, as once, few or many counts, or as a class when the clone is expanded.

TRBV6-1	TRBJ2-2	.	13	.	TGTGCCAGCACAGGGGCAAGGACCGGGGAGCTGTTTTTT	CASTGARTGELFF
TRBV5-1	TRBJ2-1	.	15	TRBD2	TGCGCCAGCAGCTCGGCGGGAGGGAAATACAATGAGCAGTTCTTC	CASSSAGGKYNEQFF
TRBV19	TRBJ1-2	.	13	.	TGTGCCAGTAATCAGGGAGGGGCTGATGGCTACACCTTC	CASNQGGADGYTF
TRBV28	TRBJ1-5	once	11	.	TGTGCCAGCAGTACCAACCAGCCCCAGCATTTT	CASSTNQPQHF
TRBV4-1	TRBJ2-7	once	16	TRBD1	TGCGCCAGCAGCCAAGGAGAATCAGGGGGAGCCTACGAGCAGTACTTC	CASSQGESGGAYEQYF
TRBV29-1	TRBJ2-2	.	13	TRBD1	TGCAGCGTTCGCCAGGGGGTAACCGGGGAGCTGTTTTTT	CSVRQGVTGELFF
TRBV6-1	TRBJ2-7	.	14	.	TGTGCCAGCAGTGACAAGTGGATCTCCTACGAGCAGTACTTC	CASSDKWISYEQYF
TRBV5-5	TRBJ1-5	.	15	TRBD1	TGTGCCAGCGACTGGGGACAGGGGAAAAATCAGCCCCAGCATTTT	CASDWGQGKNQPQHF
TRBV5-1	TRBJ2-2	.	16	.	TGCGCCAGCGGCACTGGGACTCCGTTAGGCACCGGGGAGCTGTTTTTT	CASGTGTPLGTGELFF
TRBV28	TRBJ2-7	.	15	TRBD1	TGTGCCAGCAGACTACGGGACAGGGGATATTACGAGCAGTACTTC	CASRLRDRGYYEQYF
TRBV5-8	TRBJ2-6	.	17	.	TGTGCCAGCAGCCCCTGGAGAAGCGGCTCTGGGGCCAACGTCCTGACTTTC	CASSPWRSGSGANVLTF
TRBV19	TRBJ2-7	.	15	.	TGTGCCAGTAGTATAGCCGGGAGAGGGGGCTACGAGCAGTACTTC	CASSIAGRGGYEQYF
TRBV18	TRBJ1-1	.	15	.	TGTGCCAGCTCACCACCAGGGAGGGGAAACACTGAAGCTTTCTTT	CASSPPGRGNTEAFF
TRBV10-3	TRBJ1-5	.	13	TRBD1	TGTGCCATCAGTGCGACAGGGGATCAGCCCCAGCATTTT	CAISATGDQPQHF
TRBV11-2	TRBJ2-3	.	16	TRBD1	TGTGCCAGCAGCCTCGGACAGGGGGTAGTAACAGATACGCAGTATTTT	CASSLGQGVVTDTQYF
TRBV11-2	TRBJ1-2	.	13	.	TGTGCCAGCAGCCCCCTGGGGATGAAAGGCTACACCTTC	CASSPLGMKGYTF
TRBV10-1	TRBJ2-7	few	12	.	TGCGCCAGCAGTGTTAACGACTACGAGCAGTACTTC	CASSVNDYEQYF
TRBV6-5	TRBJ2-4	.	13	.	TGTGCCAGCAGCCACAAGGCCAAAAACATTCAGTACTTC	CASSHKAKNIQYF
TRBV11-3	TRBJ2-7	.	13	.	TGTGCCAACAGCCGCGGACGGGCCTACGAGCAGTACTTC	CANSRGRAYEQYF
TRBV4-1	TRBJ2-7	.	15	.	TGCGCCAGCAGCCAAGCAGAATTTAGCTCCTACGAGCAGTACTTC	CASSQAEFSSYEQYF
TRBV28	TRBJ1-2	once	10	.	TGTGCTGTGGAGGGGGAGGGTTACACCTTC	CAVEGEGYTF
TRBV11-2	TRBJ2-2	.	15	TRBD1	TGTGCCAGCAGCTTAGATAGGGGGCGCACCGGGGAGCTGTTTTTT	CASSLDRGRTGELFF
TRBV7-8	TRBJ1-3	.	16	.	TGTGCCAGCAGCTTAGGGTTCGGCAGGATCGGAAACACCATATATTTT	CASSLGFGRIGNTIYF